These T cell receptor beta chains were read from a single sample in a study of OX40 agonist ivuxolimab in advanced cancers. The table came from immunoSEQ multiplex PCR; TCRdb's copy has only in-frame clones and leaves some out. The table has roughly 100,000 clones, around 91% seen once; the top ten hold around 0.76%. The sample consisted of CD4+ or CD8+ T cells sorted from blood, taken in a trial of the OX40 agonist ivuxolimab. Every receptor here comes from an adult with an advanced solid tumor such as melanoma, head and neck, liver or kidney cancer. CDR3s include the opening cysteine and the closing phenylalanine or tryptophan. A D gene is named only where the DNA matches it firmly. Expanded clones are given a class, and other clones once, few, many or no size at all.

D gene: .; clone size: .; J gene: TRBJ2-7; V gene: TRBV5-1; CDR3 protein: CASSLDYSYEQYF; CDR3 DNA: TGCGCCAGCAGCTTGGACTATTCCTACGAGCAGTACTTC
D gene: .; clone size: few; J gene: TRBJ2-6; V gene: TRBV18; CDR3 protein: CASSRQNSGANVLTF; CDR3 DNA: TGTGCCAGCTCCCGACAAAACTCTGGGGCCAACGTCCTGACTTTC
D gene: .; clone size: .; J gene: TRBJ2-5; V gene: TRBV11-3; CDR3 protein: CASSLGGTPQETQYF; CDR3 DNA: TGTGCCAGCAGCTTAGGAGGGACGCCGCAAGAGACCCAGTACTTC
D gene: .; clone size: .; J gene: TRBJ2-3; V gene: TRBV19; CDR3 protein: CASSIEGGTSDTQYF; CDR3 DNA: TGTGCCAGTAGTATAGAAGGGGGGACTTCGGATACGCAGTATTTT
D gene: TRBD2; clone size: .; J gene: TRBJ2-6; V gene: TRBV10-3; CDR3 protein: CAIGLAERSGANVLTF; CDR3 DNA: TGTGCCATTGGACTAGCGGAGCGCTCTGGGGCCAACGTCCTGACTTTC
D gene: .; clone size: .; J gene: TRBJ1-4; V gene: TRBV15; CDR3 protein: CATSVGGNVNEKLFF; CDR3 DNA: TGTGCCACCAGCGTAGGGGGGAATGTTAATGAAAAACTGTTTTTT
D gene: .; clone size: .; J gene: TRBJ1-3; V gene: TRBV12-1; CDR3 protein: CASSFAVRQSGNTIYF; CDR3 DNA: TGTGCCAGCAGCTTTGCCGTCCGACAATCTGGAAACACCATATATTTT
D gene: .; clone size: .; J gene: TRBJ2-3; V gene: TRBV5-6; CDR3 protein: CASGRTETSTDTQYF; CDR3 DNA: TGTGCCAGCGGCCGGACGGAGACTAGCACAGATACGCAGTATTTT
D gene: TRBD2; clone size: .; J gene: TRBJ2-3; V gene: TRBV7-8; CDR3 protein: CASSSSGLVTDTQYF; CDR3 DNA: TGTGCCAGCAGTTCTAGCGGACTAGTTACAGATACGCAGTATTTT
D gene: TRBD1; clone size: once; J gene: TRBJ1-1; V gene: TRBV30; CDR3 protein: CAWGQGGGTEAFF; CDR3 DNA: TGTGCCTGGGGACAGGGTGGGGGAACTGAAGCTTTCTTT
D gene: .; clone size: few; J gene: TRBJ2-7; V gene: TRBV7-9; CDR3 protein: CASSLSQPEQYF; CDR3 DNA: TGTGCCAGCAGCTTGTCCCAACCCGAGCAGTACTTC
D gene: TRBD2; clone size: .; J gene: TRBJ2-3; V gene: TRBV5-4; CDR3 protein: CASSLSTSADTQYF; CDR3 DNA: TGTGCCAGCAGCCTCTCGACTAGCGCCGATACGCAGTATTTT
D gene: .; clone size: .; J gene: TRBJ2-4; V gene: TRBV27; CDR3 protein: CASSPLGTLAKNIQYF; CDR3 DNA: TGTGCCAGCAGTCCCTTGGGGACTCTAGCCAAAAACATTCAGTACTTC
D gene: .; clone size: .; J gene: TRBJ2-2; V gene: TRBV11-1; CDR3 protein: CASSLVRGEGTGELFF; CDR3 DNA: TGTGCCAGCAGCTTAGTAAGGGGGGAGGGCACCGGGGAGCTGTTTTTT
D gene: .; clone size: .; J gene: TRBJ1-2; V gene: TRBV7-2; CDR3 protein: CASSLGPGDYGYTF; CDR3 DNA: TGTGCCAGCAGCTTAGGGCCAGGGGACTATGGCTACACCTTC
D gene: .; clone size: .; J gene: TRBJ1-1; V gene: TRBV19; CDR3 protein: CASSVGRNTEAFF; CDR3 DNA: TGTGCCAGTAGTGTGGGGAGGAACACTGAAGCTTTCTTT
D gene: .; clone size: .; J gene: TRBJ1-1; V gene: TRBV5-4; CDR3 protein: CASSFFGQVNTEAFF; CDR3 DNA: TGTGCCAGCAGCTTTTTTGGGCAGGTGAACACTGAAGCTTTCTTT
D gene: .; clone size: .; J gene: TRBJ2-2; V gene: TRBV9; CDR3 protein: CASSPGNVHGELFF; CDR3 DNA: TGTGCCAGCAGCCCTGGGAATGTACACGGGGAGCTGTTTTTT
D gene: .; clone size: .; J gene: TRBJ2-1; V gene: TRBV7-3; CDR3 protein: CASSFSGRSRNEQFF; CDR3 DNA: TGTGCCAGCAGCTTTTCCGGGAGAAGTAGGAATGAGCAGTTCTTC
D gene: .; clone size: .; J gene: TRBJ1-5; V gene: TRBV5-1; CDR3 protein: CASSSGTENQPQHF; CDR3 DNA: TGCGCCAGCAGCTCAGGGACGGAGAATCAGCCCCAGCATTTT
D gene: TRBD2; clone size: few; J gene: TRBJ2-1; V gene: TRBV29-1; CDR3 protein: CSGGTSGSRQFF; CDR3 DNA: TGCAGCGGTGGGACTAGCGGGAGTCGCCAGTTCTTC
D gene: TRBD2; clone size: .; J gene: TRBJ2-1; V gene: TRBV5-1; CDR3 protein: CASSLGGLAGVSYNEQFF; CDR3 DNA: TGCGCCAGCAGCTTGGGGGGACTAGCGGGAGTTTCCTACAATGAGCAGTTCTTC
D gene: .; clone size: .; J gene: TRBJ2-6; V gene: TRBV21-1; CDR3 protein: CASSNFPPSGANVLTF; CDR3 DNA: TGTGCCAGCAGCAATTTCCCCCCGTCTGGGGCCAACGTCCTGACTTTC
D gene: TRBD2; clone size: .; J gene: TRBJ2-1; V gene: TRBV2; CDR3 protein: CASRVAGGNHNEQFF; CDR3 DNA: TGTGCCAGCAGAGTAGCGGGAGGGAATCACAATGAGCAGTTCTTC
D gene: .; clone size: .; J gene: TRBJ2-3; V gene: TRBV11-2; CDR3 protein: CASTSSAISTDTQYF; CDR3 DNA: TGTGCCAGCACCTCTAGCGCAATAAGCACAGATACGCAGTATTTT
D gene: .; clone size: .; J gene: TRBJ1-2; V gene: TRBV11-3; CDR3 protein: CASSPDRSYGYTF; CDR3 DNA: TGTGCCAGCAGCCCCGACAGGTCCTATGGCTACACCTTC
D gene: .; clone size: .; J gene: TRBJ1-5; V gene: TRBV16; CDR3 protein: CASSLVGGAINQPQHF; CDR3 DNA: TGTGCCAGCAGTTTAGTTGGGGGGGCGATCAATCAGCCCCAGCATTTT
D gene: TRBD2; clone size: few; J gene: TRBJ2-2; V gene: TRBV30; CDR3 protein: CAWNIAGSSGELFF; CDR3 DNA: TGTGCCTGGAATATAGCGGGATCGAGCGGGGAGCTGTTTTTT
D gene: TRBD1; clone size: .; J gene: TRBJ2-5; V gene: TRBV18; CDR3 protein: CASSQTGGKTQYF; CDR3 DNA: TGTGCCAGCTCACAGACAGGGGGCAAGACCCAGTACTTC
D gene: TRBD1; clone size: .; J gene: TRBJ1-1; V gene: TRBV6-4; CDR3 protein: CASSDHGTGVEDTEAFF; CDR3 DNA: TGTGCCAGCAGTGACCACGGGACAGGGGTAGAGGACACTGAAGCTTTCTTT